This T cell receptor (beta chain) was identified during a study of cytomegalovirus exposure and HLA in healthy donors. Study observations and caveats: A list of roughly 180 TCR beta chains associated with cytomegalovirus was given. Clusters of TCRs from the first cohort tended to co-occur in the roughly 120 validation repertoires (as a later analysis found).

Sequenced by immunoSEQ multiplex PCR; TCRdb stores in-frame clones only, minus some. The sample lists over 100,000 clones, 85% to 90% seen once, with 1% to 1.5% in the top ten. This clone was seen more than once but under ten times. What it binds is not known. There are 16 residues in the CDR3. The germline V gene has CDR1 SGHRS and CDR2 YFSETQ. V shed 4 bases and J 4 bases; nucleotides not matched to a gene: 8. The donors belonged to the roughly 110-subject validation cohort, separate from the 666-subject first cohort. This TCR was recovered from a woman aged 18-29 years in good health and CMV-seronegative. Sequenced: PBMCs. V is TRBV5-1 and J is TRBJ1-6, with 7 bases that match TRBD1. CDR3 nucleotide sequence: TGCGCCAGCAGCCACTCCTGGGACAGATATAATTCACCCCTCCACTTT. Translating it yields CASSHSWDRYNSPLHF. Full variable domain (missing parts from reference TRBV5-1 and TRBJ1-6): KAGVTQTPRYLIKTRGQQVTLSCSPISGHRSVSWYQQTPGQGLQFLFEYFSETQRNKGNFPGRFSGRQFSNSRSEMNVSTLELGDSALYLCASSHSWDRYNSPLHFGNGTRLTVT.